The 5 T cell receptor beta chains listed next were all sequenced from one sample in a study of blood T cell repertoires in COVID-19. Assay: immunoSEQ multiplex PCR; the TCRdb copy retains only in-frame clones and omits some. The sample lists some 80,000 clones, roughly 86% seen once, with about 6.9% in the top ten. The sample was peripheral blood. Every receptor here comes from a human donor in a cohort sampled during active COVID-19.

The chain recombines TRBV12-5 with TRBJ1-4, with a possible D match to TRBD1 (5 bases). Germline-derived CDR1 and CDR2 are LGHNT and FRNRAP. Trimming cost V 7 bases and J 4 bases, with 13 bases left between them. The CDR3 spans 14 residues. For the CDR3, the DNA is TGTGCTAGTGACACAGACAGTAATAATGAAAAACTGTTTTTT. This sequence encodes CASDTDSNNEKLFF.

This chain connects TRBV7-9 to TRBJ1-6, with D perhaps matching TRBD1 (6 bases). Germline assignment: CDR1 SEHNR and CDR2 FQNEAQ (reference sequence). The CDR3 is 13 amino acids. V gave up 6 bases and J gave up 13 bases, with 16 bases separating them. The CDR3 here is CASSSNRAEPLHF. The CDR3 DNA is TGTGCCAGCAGTTCCAACAGGGCGGAGCCCCTCCACTTT.

This CDR3 is CASSPITNSYEQYF. The CDR3 nucleotides are TGTGCCAGCAGCCCGATAACAAACTCCTACGAGCAGTACTTC. The chain links TRBV6-5 to TRBJ2-7, with no clear D. Germline V CDR1 and CDR2: MNHEY, SVGAGI. This CDR3 spans 14 amino acids. Between the trimmed V and J ends, which lost 6 bases and 0 bases, there was a span of 12 bases.

This chain connects TRBV6-1 to TRBJ2-1; D might be TRBD1 (5 bases). The CDR3 length is 16 residues. The germline gives CDR1 MNHNS, CDR2 SASEGT. V was cut by 6 bases and J by 4 bases, with 19 bases left in between. CDR3 DNA sequence: TGTGCCAGCAGGGAAAAGACAGTGAGGCTATACAATGAGCAGTTCTTC. It encodes CASREKTVRLYNEQFF.

The rearrangement joins TRBV2 to TRBJ2-7; D not certain. The V gene lost 0 bases and the J gene lost 3 bases, with 9 bases spanning the gap. From germline, CDR1 is SNHLY and CDR2 FYNNEI. The CDR3 totals 14 residues. The CDR3 loop reads CASSEARVNYEQYF. CDR3 sequence (DNA): TGTGCCAGCAGTGAAGCTCGGGTCAACTACGAGCAGTACTTC.